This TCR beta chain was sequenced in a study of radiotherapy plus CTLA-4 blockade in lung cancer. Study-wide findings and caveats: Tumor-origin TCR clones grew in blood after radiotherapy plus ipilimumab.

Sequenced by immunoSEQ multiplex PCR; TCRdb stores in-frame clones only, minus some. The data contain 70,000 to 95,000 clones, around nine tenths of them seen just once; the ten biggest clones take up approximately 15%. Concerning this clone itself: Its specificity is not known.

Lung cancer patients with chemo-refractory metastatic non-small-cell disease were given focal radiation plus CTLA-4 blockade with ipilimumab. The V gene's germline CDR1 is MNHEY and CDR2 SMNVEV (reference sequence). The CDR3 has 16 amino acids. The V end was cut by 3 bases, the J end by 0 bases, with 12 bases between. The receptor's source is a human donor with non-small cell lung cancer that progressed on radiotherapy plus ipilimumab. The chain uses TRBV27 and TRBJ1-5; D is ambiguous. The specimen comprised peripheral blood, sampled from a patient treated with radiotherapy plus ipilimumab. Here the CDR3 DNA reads TGTGCCAGCAGTTTTTCCGGGAGCAATAGCAATCAGCCCCAGCATTTT. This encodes CASSFSGSNSNQPQHF.